Shown below are 15 T cell receptor beta chains from a single sample sequenced in a study of blood T cell repertoires in COVID-19. Assay: immunoSEQ multiplex PCR; the TCRdb copy retains only in-frame clones and omits some. The sample includes over 200,000 clones, around 90% of them seen just once. The specimen was peripheral blood. The receptor set was obtained from a woman aged 40-49 years who had recovered from COVID-19.

The chain recombines TRBV29-1 with TRBJ2-2; TRBD1 might be the D (6 bases). The CDR3 length is 12 residues. Trimming removed 4 bases at V and 5 bases at J, with 8 bases between. The germline V gene encodes CDR1 SQVTM and CDR2 ANQGSEA. The CDR3 DNA sequence: TGCAGCGTTGTAGGGGGTACCGGGGAGCTGTTTTTT. Its protein product is CSVVGGTGELFF.

The chain joins TRBV18 to TRBJ1-5; 7 bases are a match to TRBD1. The J segment lost 0 bases and the V segment lost 6 bases, leaving 11 bases of the junction unmatched. CDR1 KGHSH and CDR2 LQKENI come from the germline V gene. The CDR3 contains 17 residues. The CDR3 coding sequence is TGTGCCAGCTCCCAAAAAGGACAGGAGTATAGCAATCAGCCCCAGCATTTT. Protein product: CASSQKGQEYSNQPQHF. Full variable domain (outside the CDR3, taken from reference TRBV18 and TRBJ1-5): NAGVMQNPRHLVRRRGQEARLRCSPMKGHSHVYWYRQLPEEGLKFMVYLQKENIIDESGMPKERFSAEFPKEGPSILRIQQVVRGDSAAYFCASSQKGQEYSNQPQHFGDGTRLSIL.

The chain employs TRBV6-5 and TRBJ1-1, with 7 bases lining up with TRBD1. The junction had 2 bases not matched to a gene; V was cut back by 6 bases and J by 7 bases. The CDR3 loop spans 11 amino acids. Germline V CDR1 and CDR2: MNHEY, SVGAGI. The CDR3 sequence is CASRAGGEAFF. The CDR3 nucleotides are TGTGCCAGCAGGGCAGGGGGTGAAGCTTTCTTT.

The chain carries TRBV6-2 or TRBV6-3 and TRBJ2-1, with 10 nucleotides matching TRBD2. Germline V gene lookup returns CDR1 MNHEY and CDR2 SVGEGT. V trimming: 2 bases; J trimming: 6 bases; junction bases outside the gene matches: 10. The CDR3 runs to 17 residues. In nucleotides, the CDR3 is TGTGCCAGCAGTTACGGTTGGGGGCTAGCGGGAGTCAATGAGCAGTTCTTC. This codes for CASSYGWGLAGVNEQFF.

This chain joins TRBV5-1 and TRBJ2-3; 8 bases match TRBD2. Germline CDR1 SGHRS, CDR2 YFSETQ. The CDR3 totals 17 residues. Unmatched junction bases numbered 13, after V lost 0 bases and J lost 7 bases. The DNA for the CDR3 is TGCGCCAGCAGCTTGGGTGGCGGGAGGCCCAACGGGAATACGCAGTATTTT. It yields the protein CASSLGGGRPNGNTQYF. The whole variable domain, filled in from reference TRBV5-1 and TRBJ2-3, reads KAGVTQTPRYLIKTRGQQVTLSCSPISGHRSVSWYQQTPGQGLQFLFEYFSETQRNKGNFPGRFSGRQFSNSRSEMNVSTLELGDSALYLCASSLGGGRPNGNTQYFGPGTRLTVL.

CDR3 loop: CASGSQGAPGYTF. CDR3 bases: TGTGCTAGTGGTTCCCAGGGTGCTCCGGGCTACACCTTC. The rearrangement joins TRBV12-5 to TRBJ1-2, with D possibly TRBD1 on 5 matching bases. V shed 4 bases and J shed 8 bases, with 14 bases lying between them. This CDR3 has 13 amino acids. The germline gives CDR1 LGHNT, CDR2 FRNRAP. The full variable domain, with the rest looked up from reference TRBV12-5 and TRBJ1-2, is DARVTQTPRHKVTEMGQEVTMRCQPILGHNTVFWYRQTMMQGLELLAYFRNRAPLDDSGMPKDRFSAEMPDATLATLKIQPSEPRDSAVYFCASGSQGAPGYTFGSGTRLTVV.

A few counts support this clone. V is TRBV25-1 and J is TRBJ1-2; TRBD1 matches at 8 bases. The V gene end was trimmed by 6 bases and the J gene end by 6 bases; junction bases not matched to a gene: 12. CDR3 length: 15 residues. The germline CDR1 and CDR2 sequences are MGHDK and SYGVNS. The CDR3 region is CASSRSRGHEDGYTF. The CDR3 DNA reads TGTGCCAGCAGCCGAAGCAGGGGGCATGAGGATGGCTACACCTTC.

Concerning this clone itself: This sample also contains other DNA sequences that code for the same CDR3. The J gene is TRBJ1-1, the V gene TRBV29-1; 9 bases fit TRBD1. There are 13 residues in the CDR3. Per the germline V gene, CDR1 is SQVTM and CDR2 is ANQGSEA. Germline trimming cut 5 bases from V and 4 bases from J; bases unmatched to any gene: 5. The CDR3 region is CSVRGTGSTEAFF. CDR3 in DNA: TGCAGCGTTCGCGGGACAGGGAGCACTGAAGCTTTCTTT.

V and J are TRBV27 and TRBJ2-5, with 8 bases fitting TRBD2. This CDR3 is 13 amino acids long. Germline CDR1 and CDR2: MNHEY and SMNVEV (reference sequence). The junction had 9 bases not matched to a gene; V was cut back by 8 bases and J by 7 bases. The chain's CDR3 is CASRSGLVGTQYF. Written as DNA, the CDR3 is TGTGCCAGCCGGTCGGGACTAGTGGGGACCCAGTACTTC.

The chain uses TRBV18 and TRBJ1-2, with a weak D call TRBD1 (5 bases). CDR3 size: 15 residues. Germline V lookup: CDR1 KGHSH, CDR2 LQKENI. Trimming stripped 2 bases from V and 8 bases from J, with 18 bases between. CDR3 nucleotides: TGTGCCAGCTCACCATCGGGGCGGGGAAATTTGGGCTACACCTTC. This translates into CASSPSGRGNLGYTF.

The chain employs TRBV12-3 or TRBV12-4 and TRBJ2-7; TRBD2 is a possible D gene (6 bases). This CDR3 contains 12 residues. Trimming stripped 3 bases from V and 6 bases from J, with 9 bases between. CDR3 in DNA: TGTGCCAGCAGTTTGACTAGGGGCGAGCAGTACTTC. The encoded protein is CASSLTRGEQYF.

The chain combines TRBV29-1 with TRBJ2-1, with TRBD2 identical over 10 bases. In germline, CDR1 is SQVTM, CDR2 ANQGSEA. CDR3 size: 13 residues. J lost 7 bases, V lost 4 bases, and 4 bases had no gene match. The DNA of the CDR3 is TGCAGCGTTGGGGGACTAGCGCCAAATGAGCAGTTCTTC. Translating gives CSVGGLAPNEQFF.

This rearrangement joins TRBV14 to TRBJ2-7; D possibly corresponds to TRBD1 (6 bases). CDR3 length: 12 residues. The V end was cut by 4 bases, the J end by 7 bases, with 11 bases between. Looked up from germline, CDR1 is SGHDN and CDR2 is FVKESK. The CDR3 nucleotides are TGTGCCAGCAGCCCACAGGGATGGGAGCAGTACTTC. This sequence encodes CASSPQGWEQYF.

This clone was found once. The V call is TRBV5-1, the J call TRBJ2-2; TRBD2 agrees at 12 bases. The CDR3 extends over 18 amino acids. J lost 5 bases, V lost 0 bases, and 8 bases had no gene match. The V gene's germline CDR1 is SGHRS and CDR2 YFSETQ. For the CDR3, the DNA is TGCGCCAGCAGCTTGGGGGCTACTAGCGGGAGGTGGACCGGGGAGCTGTTTTTT. Its translation: CASSLGATSGRWTGELFF. Full variable domain (remainder filled in from reference TRBV5-1 and TRBJ2-2): KAGVTQTPRYLIKTRGQQVTLSCSPISGHRSVSWYQQTPGQGLQFLFEYFSETQRNKGNFPGRFSGRQFSNSRSEMNVSTLELGDSALYLCASSLGATSGRWTGELFFGEGSRLTVL.

The chain links TRBV11-3 to TRBJ2-5, with D perhaps TRBD1 (5 bases). V was trimmed by 5 bases and J by 9 bases, leaving 31 bases between them. This CDR3 is 18 amino acids long. Germline loops: CDR1 SGHNT, CDR2 YENEEA. The CDR3 spells CASSLRGLDHETSRSQYF. DNA for the CDR3: TGTGCCAGCAGCCTAAGGGGCCTAGACCACGAAACTTCCCGGTCCCAGTACTTC.